The TCR beta chain described here comes from a study of blood T cells in healthy people across ages. Overall study results and limits: Relative to aged donors, long-lived donors carried more naive CD4+ cells and displayed higher diversity.

Concerning this clonotype itself: Its antigen is unidentified.

The CDR3 is made up of 18 amino acids. Germline assignment: CDR1 SGHRS and CDR2 YFSETQ. The V and J ends lost 1 base and 0 bases respectively, with 16 bases between them. It was with a sample-barcoded 5' primer and a J-beta primer mix that a second PCR of roughly 7 to 11 cycles was run. Each CDR3 protein gets one entry after TCRdb re-called the 5' RACE reads with MiXCR. The table shows fewer than 2 million distinct CDR3 sequences, with about two fifths occurring only once. V gene TRBV5-1 combines with J gene TRBJ1-4, with D possibly TRBD1 on 5 matching bases. The receptor was derived from a human donor in good health. The specimen was blood. CDR3 region: CASSLWGRVSATNEKLFF. The DNA of the CDR3 is TGCGCCAGCAGCTTGTGGGGACGGGTGTCGGCAACTAATGAAAAACTGTTTTTT.